This record looks at one T cell receptor (beta chain) sequence and its context. The data belong to a study of blood T cell repertoires in COVID-19. On the study more broadly: In each case, the material was cDNA or gDNA derived from T cells, B-cell-depleted T cells, or PBMCs.

Patients in Seattle were enrolled during active infection, then followed longitudinally. Per the study methods: Estimation of nucleated cell counts relied on the amplification of reference gene primers. The table came from immunoSEQ multiplex PCR; TCRdb's copy has only in-frame clones and leaves some out. V and J calls and clone size are copied from that table; D and trimming were computed from the DNA. The sample lists approximately 300,000 clones, more than 65% occurring once. Sequenced material: peripheral blood. The clonotype originates from a person aged 65 to 79 with COVID-19, enrolled during active disease.

The CDR3 nucleotides read TGCGCCAGCAGCCAAGCCGGGGGGCGTCTGGAGACCCAGTACTTC. As protein: CASSQAGGRLETQYF. This sequence joins TRBV5-1 and TRBJ2-5; weak D call: TRBD2 (7 bases). Trimming left V 4 bases short and J 5 bases short, with 18 bases between. CDR3 length: 15 amino acids. Germline CDR1 and CDR2: SGHRS and YFSETQ.